These 30 T cell receptor beta chains came from one sample sequenced in a study of CD8+ T cells in alopecia areata. Extraction of RNA preceded its reverse transcription into cDNA, which served as the sequencing template. The protocol was immunoSEQ multiplex PCR, while the TCRdb copy is restricted to in-frame clones and leaves out a portion. The sample has 130,000 to 150,000 clones; over 80% are singletons. The sample was CD8+ T cells sorted from blood, taken at week 0. These receptors all come from a human donor with alopecia areata.

The chain is built from TRBV30 and TRBJ2-1; D is uncertain. CDR3 length equals 12 residues. The ends were cut back, 0 bases at V and 7 bases at J, with 7 bases in the middle. Germline V gene lookup returns CDR1 GTSNPN and CDR2 SVGIG (reference sequence). The CDR3 loop reads CAWSVLLNEQFF. DNA of the CDR3: TGTGCCTGGAGTGTACTGTTAAATGAGCAGTTCTTC.

This sequence joins TRBV7-9 and TRBJ2-1; tentative D call: TRBD1 (5 bases). The CDR3 spans 13 residues. Germline values: CDR1 SEHNR, CDR2 FQNEAQ (reference sequence). Trimming took off 5 bases at V and 4 bases at J, with 9 bases between the two ends. Here the CDR3 reads CASSDTGYNEQFF. The DNA of the CDR3 is TGTGCCAGCAGCGATACAGGATACAATGAGCAGTTCTTC.

The V call is TRBV11-2, the J call TRBJ2-1; possible D gene TRBD2, 6 bases. CDR1 SGHAT and CDR2 FQNNGV come from the germline V gene. This CDR3 is built from 13 residues. With 1 base removed from V and 13 bases from J, the gap between germline ends came to 14 bases. The CDR3 nucleotides are TGTGCCAGCAGCTTAGTGACCGGGACTGATCAGTTCTTC. Its protein product is CASSLVTGTDQFF.

The chain employs TRBV29-1 and TRBJ2-1; possibly TRBD2 for D (5 bases). V gave up 7 bases and J gave up 6 bases, with 13 bases separating them. From germline, CDR1 is SQVTM and CDR2 ANQGSEA. The CDR3 is 12 amino acids. CDR3 DNA: TGCAGCGCCGGACTCAGAGGCAATGAGCAGTTCTTC. Its protein is CSAGLRGNEQFF.

The V gene is TRBV13, the J gene TRBJ1-1; TRBD1 aligns across 10 bases. Per germline, CDR1 PRHDT and CDR2 FYEKMQ (reference sequence). V dropped 5 bases and J dropped 2; count of bases not matched to a gene: 8. The CDR3 is 16 amino acids. As DNA, the CDR3 is TGTGCCAGCAGCCCTCGGACAGGGGGGCTTAACACTGAAGCTTTCTTT. Encoded protein: CASSPRTGGLNTEAFF.

The chain uses TRBV27 and TRBJ1-2, with D perhaps TRBD1 (6 bases). This CDR3 comprises 15 residues. V dropped 5 bases and J dropped 4 bases, with 17 bases sitting between them. CDR1 and CDR2 (germline): MNHEY, SMNVEV (reference sequence). CDR3 sequence (DNA): TGTGCCAGCAGTCCCTCGACAGGATTCCTCTATGGCTACACCTTC. As protein: CASSPSTGFLYGYTF.

The CDR3 DNA sequence: TGCGCCAGCAGTGGGCTAGCGGCAGAGCAGTTCTTC. Protein sequence: CASSGLAAEQFF. The genes are TRBV10-2 and TRBJ2-1; 7 nucleotides match TRBD2. Germline V CDR1 and CDR2: WSHSY, SAAADI. The CDR3 has 12 amino acids. V lost 4 bases and J lost 10; bases outside the gene matches: 4.

This chain uses TRBV5-1 with TRBJ2-1; no firm D call. The germline gives CDR1 SGHRS, CDR2 YFSETQ. There are 15 residues in the CDR3. V lost 0 bases, J lost 8 bases, and 15 bases lay in between. The CDR3 reads CASSLGDLSPDEQFF. The CDR3 DNA follows: TGCGCCAGCAGCTTGGGCGACTTGTCTCCCGATGAGCAGTTCTTC.

This sequence joins TRBV6-5 and TRBJ1-2; no reliable D call. The CDR3 loop spans 14 amino acids. The V and J ends lost 2 bases and 8 bases respectively, with 15 bases between them. CDR1 and CDR2 (germline): MNHEY, SVGAGI. CDR3 protein: CASSYREPHKGYTF. CDR3 DNA: TGTGCCAGCAGTTACCGGGAACCTCATAAAGGCTACACCTTC.

This clone has more than one count but fewer than ten. V and J are TRBV11-2 and TRBJ2-1, with 8 bases lining up with TRBD1. The CDR3 is 17 amino acids. The V and J ends lost 4 bases and 6 bases, in that order; junction bases with no gene match: 14. Germline loops: CDR1 SGHAT, CDR2 FQNNGV. The CDR3 sequence: CASSSNDGTGFFNEQFF. In nucleotides, the CDR3 is TGTGCCAGCAGCTCAAATGACGGGACAGGTTTCTTCAATGAGCAGTTCTTC.

The chain couples TRBV9 to TRBJ2-2, with 9 bases matching TRBD2. Germline lookup yields CDR1 SGDLS and CDR2 YYNGEE. V lost 2 bases and J lost 1; bases outside the gene matches: 6. This CDR3 contains 17 residues. CDR3 amino acids: CASSVGREGKNTGELFF. The CDR3 bases are TGTGCCAGCAGCGTGGGGCGGGAGGGAAAGAACACCGGGGAGCTGTTTTTT.

This chain connects TRBV5-1 to TRBJ2-1; 9 bases are a match to TRBD2. V shed 3 bases and J 7 bases; nucleotides not matched to a gene: 8. The germline CDR1 and CDR2 sequences are SGHRS and YFSETQ. The CDR3 covers 15 residues. The CDR3 loop reads CASSSPGLARNEQFF. As DNA, the CDR3 is TGCGCCAGCAGCTCACCGGGACTAGCACGGAATGAGCAGTTCTTC.

This sequence joins TRBV11-2 and TRBJ1-2; a weak D match, TRBD1 (6 bases). V lost 5 bases to trimming and J lost 7 bases, with 14 bases between them. This CDR3 comprises 13 residues. In germline, CDR1 is SGHAT, CDR2 FQNNGV. The CDR3 DNA reads TGTGCCAGCAGCCCGAGCCACAGGGTTGGCTACACCTTC. Translation gives CASSPSHRVGYTF.

V is TRBV9 and J is TRBJ2-1; D assignment may be TRBD1 or TRBD2 (6 bases each). Per germline, CDR1 SGDLS and CDR2 YYNGEE. The CDR3 is made up of 14 amino acids. V was clipped by 4 bases and J by 8 bases, with 16 bases between them. The CDR3 DNA reads as TGTGCCAGCAGCAAGGGGGGCCTCAGGGATGAGCAGTTCTTC. Translated: CASSKGGLRDEQFF. Looking up the rest from reference TRBV9 and TRBJ2-1 gives the full variable domain: DSGVTQTPKHLITATGQRVTLRCSPRSGDLSVYWYQQSLDQGLQFLIQYYNGEERAKGNILERFSAQQFPDLHSELNLSSLELGDSALYFCASSKGGLRDEQFFGPGTRLTVL.

The rearrangement links TRBV5-8 to TRBJ2-6, with D perhaps assigned TRBD1 or TRBD2 (5 bases each). The CDR3 extends over 15 amino acids. Germline assignment: CDR1 SGHTS and CDR2 YDEGEE. V lost 4 bases to trimming and J lost 4 bases, with 12 bases between them. The CDR3: CASSLGEPGANVLTF. The CDR3 nucleotides read TGTGCCAGCAGCCTGGGGGAACCCGGGGCCAACGTCCTGACTTTC.

The chain employs TRBV6-5 and TRBJ1-2; D perhaps matches TRBD1 (5 bases). This CDR3 has 14 residues. V lost 0 bases and J 8 bases, leaving 13 bases between the germline ends. Germline V gene data show CDR1 as MNHEY and CDR2 as SVGAGI. CDR3 nucleotides: TGTGCCAGCAGTTACTCGCTCGACAGTTACGGCTACACCTTC. This sequence encodes CASSYSLDSYGYTF.

This clone was recorded once. The chain links TRBV4-1 to TRBJ2-2, with D possibly being TRBD2 (6 bases). There are 19 residues in the CDR3. Per the germline V gene, CDR1 is MGHRA and CDR2 is YSYEKL. Trimming removed 4 bases from V and 5 bases from J, with 26 bases in between. DNA of the CDR3: TGCGCCAGCAGCCTCCTCTATTCGTACCTAGCGAAAGGAACCGGGGAGCTGTTTTTT. Protein: CASSLLYSYLAKGTGELFF.

The rearrangement links TRBV7-8 to TRBJ2-4; D is possibly TRBD1 or TRBD2 (5 bases each). With 4 bases removed from V and 8 bases from J, the gap between germline ends came to 12 bases. The length of the CDR3 is 13 residues. CDR1 is SGHVS, CDR2 FQNEAQ, per germline. The CDR3 region is CASSWQGAHIQYF. The CDR3 nucleotides are TGTGCCAGCAGCTGGCAGGGAGCTCACATTCAGTACTTC. Variable domain in full (rest from reference TRBV7-8 and TRBJ2-4): GAGVSQSPRYKVAKRGQDVALRCDPISGHVSLFWYQQALGQGPEFLTYFQNEAQLDKSGLPSDRFFAERPEGSVSTLKIQRTQQEDSAVYLCASSWQGAHIQYFGAGTRLSVL.

The rearrangement uses TRBV10-1 and TRBJ2-1; D may match TRBD1 or TRBD2 (5 bases each). Trimming pared 8 bases from V and 8 bases from J, leaving 16 bases between. This CDR3 is 13 amino acids long. Germline V gene data show CDR1 as WNHNN and CDR2 as SYGVQD (reference sequence). Here the CDR3 DNA reads TGCGCCAGCGGTCAGACGAGGGGAGATGAGCAGTTCTTC. Amino acids: CASGQTRGDEQFF.

V usage is TRBV13 and J usage is TRBJ2-1; 10 bases line up with TRBD1. Germline assignment: CDR1 PRHDT and CDR2 FYEKMQ (reference sequence). The CDR3 covers 13 residues. V trimming: 5 bases; J trimming: 8 bases; junction bases outside the gene matches: 3. The CDR3 bases are TGTGCCAGCAGCACGACAGGGGGCGATGAGCAGTTCTTC. Protein sequence: CASSTTGGDEQFF. Using reference TRBV13 and TRBJ2-1 for the parts outside the CDR3, the full variable domain is AAGVIQSPRHLIKEKRETATLKCYPIPRHDTVYWYQQGPGQDPQFLISFYEKMQSDKGSIPDRFSAQQFSDYHSELNMSSLELGDSALYFCASSTTGGDEQFFGPGTRLTVL.

The chain has TRBV29-1 and TRBJ2-2, with 8 bases identical to TRBD2. J lost 5 bases, V lost 8 bases, and 19 bases had no gene match. Germline V gives CDR1 SQVTM, CDR2 ANQGSEA. The CDR3 runs 17 residues. CDR3 protein: CSPLNRGSGNSTGELFF. DNA of the CDR3: TGCAGCCCACTAAATCGTGGTAGCGGGAATTCTACCGGGGAGCTGTTTTTT.

This chain links TRBV4-1 with TRBJ2-7; D is perhaps TRBD1 or TRBD2 (5 bases each). Trimming left V 0 bases short and J 5 bases short, with 11 bases between. The CDR3 length is 14 residues. Germline lookup yields CDR1 MGHRA and CDR2 YSYEKL. Written as DNA, the CDR3 is TGCGCCAGCAGCCAAGATAGTTGGGACGACGAGCAGTACTTC. It is translated as CASSQDSWDDEQYF.

V gene TRBV5-6 combines with J gene TRBJ1-6; D remains ambiguous. Trimming pared 6 bases from V and 2 bases from J, leaving 12 bases between. Germline loops: CDR1 SGHDT, CDR2 YYEEEE. This CDR3 contains 15 residues. DNA for the CDR3: TGTGCCAGCATGGACGGGCGCGCCTATAATTCACCCCTCCACTTT. Amino acid sequence: CASMDGRAYNSPLHF.

The chain carries TRBV7-9 and TRBJ2-1; TRBD1 might be the D (6 bases). Trimming took off 3 bases at V and 4 bases at J, with 10 bases between the two ends. Per germline, CDR1 SEHNR and CDR2 FQNEAQ (reference sequence). The CDR3 extends over 14 amino acids. CDR3 sequence: CASSFRQEYNEQFF. DNA of the CDR3: TGTGCCAGCAGCTTCCGACAGGAGTACAATGAGCAGTTCTTC.

The V call is TRBV7-9, the J call TRBJ2-7; TRBD2 is a possible D gene (6 bases). CDR1 SEHNR and CDR2 FQNEAQ come from the germline V gene (reference sequence). V gave up 5 bases and J gave up 1 base, with 9 bases separating them. CDR3 length: 13 amino acids. The CDR3 region has the DNA TGTGCCAGCAGCCCCGGGACTTCCTACGAGCAGTACTTC. Its translation is CASSPGTSYEQYF.

The chain has TRBV11-2 and TRBJ1-1; unclear D gene. The CDR3 totals 14 residues. With 0 bases removed from V and 3 bases from J, the gap between germline ends came to 8 bases. The germline V gene encodes CDR1 SGHAT and CDR2 FQNNGV. CDR3 amino acids: CASSLDAVYTEAFF. CDR3 coding DNA: TGTGCCAGCAGCTTAGATGCCGTCTACACTGAAGCTTTCTTT.

Written as DNA, the CDR3 is TGCAGCGTTGGATGGGAGGAGCAAGAGACCCAGTACTTC. It specifies CSVGWEEQETQYF. The chain combines TRBV29-1 with TRBJ2-5; possibly TRBD2 for D (6 bases). This CDR3 spans 13 amino acids. Trimming removed 4 bases at V and 2 bases at J, with 11 bases between. Germline CDR1 and CDR2: SQVTM and ANQGSEA.

The chain employs TRBV11-2 and TRBJ2-7; no clear D. The CDR3 is 12 residues long. CDR1 SGHAT and CDR2 FQNNGV come from the germline V gene. V dropped 4 bases and J dropped 3 bases, with 7 bases sitting between them. CDR3 amino acids: CASSSYDYEQYF. CDR3 nucleotides: TGTGCCAGCAGCTCTTACGACTACGAGCAGTACTTC.

This sequence joins TRBV7-9 and TRBJ1-1, with D uncertain. Germline assignment: CDR1 SEHNR and CDR2 FQNEAQ (reference sequence). V lost 8 bases, J lost 7 bases, and 8 bases lay in between. The CDR3 has 10 amino acids. The CDR3 reads CASRRNEAFF. The DNA for the CDR3 is TGTGCCAGCCGGCGGAATGAAGCTTTCTTT.

The chain carries TRBV5-1 and TRBJ2-7, with a possible D match to TRBD1 (5 bases). The CDR3 has 14 residues. The germline V gene encodes CDR1 SGHRS and CDR2 YFSETQ. The V and J ends lost 3 bases and 6 bases respectively, with 16 bases between them. The CDR3 nucleotides are TGCGCCAGCAGCTCGTACACTCAGGGTCCCGAGCAGTACTTC. As protein: CASSSYTQGPEQYF.